Listed here are 10 T cell receptor beta chains from one sample, sequenced in a study of CD8 T cells in ankylosing spondylitis. TCRdb reanalysed the 5' RACE reads using MiXCR and keeps one entry per CDR3 protein. The sample has a few hundred thousand distinct CDR3 sequences; roughly 8% are singletons. These TCRs are of unknown antigen specificity. Whole-study results and caveats: Characteristic of ankylosing spondylitis blood, it appeared, was a TCR beta motif comprising about eight highly homologous variants.

Sequencing input: blood, either unsorted or a sorted T cell fraction (not recorded which). Source of these receptors: a male donor with ankylosing spondylitis.

On this clonotype: A much larger clonotype is one base distant, so this may be a read error. J is TRBJ2-1 and V is TRBV6-2 or TRBV6-3; TRBD2 is a possible D gene (6 bases). CDR1 and CDR2 (germline): MNHEY, SVGEGT. CDR3 size: 16 residues. The CDR3 sequence is CASSYSRSGEVNEQLF. CDR3 sequence (DNA): TGTGCCAGCAGTTACTCGAGGTCGGGGGAGGTGAATGAGCAGCTCTTC.

In its sample, this clonotype was seen a few times. Compared with germline, one end of the junction differs, possibly owing to a read error. The chain has TRBV7-7 and TRBJ2-7; possibly TRBD1 for D (7 bases). The CDR3 covers 14 residues. Germline-derived CDR1 and CDR2 are SSHAT and FNYEAQ (reference sequence). The CDR3 DNA sequence: TGTGCTAGCAGCCCGGGGGACAGATCCTACGAGCAGTACTTC. It specifies CASSPGDRSYEQYF.

The V and J genes are TRBV20-1 and TRBJ1-1; D call uncertain. V was pared by 4 bases and J by 4 bases, with 13 bases between. Germline lookup yields CDR1 DFQATT and CDR2 SNEGSKA (reference sequence). CDR3 length: 13 amino acids. CDR3 in DNA: TGCAGTGCTAATAAGAGGGCGAGCACTGAAGCTTTCTTT. Translating it yields CSANKRASTEAFF.

This clonotype was recorded many times. This chain joins TRBV6-1 and TRBJ2-3, with 7 bases matching TRBD2. This CDR3 comprises 14 residues. The trim removed 7 bases at V and 0 bases at J, leaving 4 bases unmatched. CDR1 and CDR2 (germline): MNHNS, SASEGT. CDR3 loop: CASMRGSSTDTQYF. The CDR3 DNA is TGTGCCAGCATGCGGGGGTCTAGCACAGATACGCAGTATTTT.

This clonotype came up a few times. This chain connects TRBV5-1 to TRBJ1-2; a possible D gene is TRBD1 (6 bases). Deletions cut 5 bases from V and 4 bases from J, with 9 bases between. The length of the CDR3 is 12 residues. Looked up from germline, CDR1 is SGHRS and CDR2 is YFSETQ. This CDR3 is CASRQDSYGYTF. The CDR3 region has the DNA TGCGCCAGCAGACAGGACAGCTATGGCTACACCTTC.

This clonotype was observed a handful of times. The genes are TRBV7-2 and TRBJ2-7; 12 bases are shared with TRBD2. CDR1 is SGHTA and CDR2 is FQGNSA in the germline V gene. The CDR3 covers 17 residues. V lost 2 bases and J lost 3; bases outside the gene matches: 8. CDR3 in amino acids: CASSLFLLAGGGYEQYF. Written as DNA, the CDR3 is TGTGCCAGCAGCTTATTTCTACTAGCGGGAGGTGGCTACGAGCAGTACTTC.

This chain connects TRBV20-1 to TRBJ2-1, with 7 bases identical to TRBD1. The CDR3 consists of 12 residues. Germline loops: CDR1 DFQATT, CDR2 SNEGSKA (reference sequence). Unmatched junction bases numbered 7, after V lost 5 bases and J lost 9 bases. The CDR3 loop is CSAETGFTEQFF. The CDR3 coding sequence is TGCAGTGCTGAGACAGGGTTCACTGAGCAGTTCTTC.

V and J are TRBV5-8 and TRBJ2-7, with D tentatively TRBD1 or TRBD2 (5 bases each). The ends were cut back, 4 bases at V and 3 bases at J, with 14 bases in the middle. CDR1 and CDR2 (germline): SGHTS, YDEGEE. The CDR3 contains 14 residues. CDR3 in DNA: TGTGCCAGCAGCCGCGGCCGGGGCTTCTACGAGCAGTACTTC. Translating it yields CASSRGRGFYEQYF.

V gene TRBV5-5 combines with J gene TRBJ2-3; D is perhaps TRBD1 (5 bases). CDR1 and CDR2 (germline): SGHKS, YYEKEE (reference sequence). CDR3 length equals 14 residues. The V end was cut by 4 bases, the J end by 2 bases, with 11 bases between. The CDR3 is CASSHTGTTDTQYF. The CDR3 region has the DNA TGTGCCAGCAGCCACACAGGTACCACAGATACGCAGTATTTT.

This clonotype was seen ten or more times. The CDR3, as DNA: TGCGCCAGCAGCTGGCCACCCGACAGGGTCGGGTCGACTTACAATGAGCAGTTCTTC. Amino acids: CASSWPPDRVGSTYNEQFF. The chain has TRBV5-1 and TRBJ2-1; 7 bases fit TRBD1. V lost 3 bases to trimming and J lost 4 bases; unmatched junction nucleotides: 19. Per the germline V gene, CDR1 is SGHRS and CDR2 is YFSETQ. There are 19 residues in the CDR3.